This T cell receptor beta chain was recorded in a study of molecular identifiers for immune sequencing clone quantification. Study conclusions and caveats: Effector cells kept over 99% of their molecules in clones above 20 RNA copies, while naive cells kept under 1% there.

Previously reported methods and listed TCR primers produced the bulk TCR libraries. One entry per CDR3 protein results from TCRdb running MiXCR on the PCR reads. The repertoire includes a few hundred thousand distinct CDR3 sequences, approximately 25% of them detected once, and 0.76% sits in the top ten. CDR3 size: 17 residues. V dropped 8 bases and J dropped 3 bases, with 25 bases sitting between them. A word on this clonotype: The target antigen is unknown.

The V gene is TRBV5-3, the J gene TRBJ2-3; the D gene is possibly TRBD2 (5 bases). TRBV5-3 is marked as an open reading frame, function uncertain. Sequences were obtained from naive CD8+ T cells from blood, with Jurkat cell RNA spiked in. Indicated subset: FACS-sorted CD8+CD4-CCR7+CD45RA+ naive T cells. The TCR was taken from a human donor in good health. Some libraries in this study had Jurkat cell RNA spiked in. The CDR3 DNA reads TGTGCCAGCAGCACGGGTTCGACGGGATTAGAGACAGATACGCAGTATTTT. Its protein is CASSTGSTGLETDTQYF.